This T cell receptor beta chain was sequenced during a study of blood T cell repertoires in COVID-19. Study context: Spain, Italy and the United States supplied samples that represented acute and convalescent COVID-19.

How the authors handled the data: Reference gene primer amplification gave estimated nucleated cell counts. Profiling relied on immunoSEQ multiplex PCR, and the TCRdb table lists in-frame clones only, not all of them. That table gives V, J and clone size, and the DNA gave D and trimming. The profile shows about 240,000 clones, roughly 89% of them singletons. Enrolled through a virtual design, the participants were between 18 and 89 years of age and came from under 30 US areas. Two negative PCRs, clearance, or symptom resolution were required of recovered Cohort 3 donors. With V trimmed by 1 base and J by 7 bases, 18 bases remained unmatched. Germline lookup yields CDR1 MDHEN and CDR2 SYDVKM. The length of the CDR3 is 20 residues.

Material: PBMCs or T cells enriched from blood (not recorded which). The source of this sequence is a woman between 25 and 40 years old who had recovered from COVID-19. The chain links TRBV28 to TRBJ2-3; 12 positions match TRBD1. The CDR3 loop is CASSLSMGMKGQGAENTQYF. In DNA form, the CDR3 reads TGTGCCAGCAGTTTATCCATGGGGATGAAGGGACAGGGGGCAGAAAATACGCAGTATTTT.